This T cell receptor beta chain was retrieved from a study of cytomegalovirus exposure and HLA in healthy donors. PCR primers comprised 60 Vbeta and 13 Jbeta primers. The protocol was immunoSEQ multiplex PCR, while the TCRdb copy is restricted to in-frame clones and leaves out a portion. The sample records about 160,000 clones, about 85% being singletons. For this clone: Antigen specificity is unknown.

CDR1 and CDR2 (germline): MNHNY, SVGAGI (reference sequence). CDR3 length equals 13 residues. V trimming: 9 bases; J trimming: 5 bases; junction bases outside the gene matches: 7. Whole-study results and caveats: A classifier reportedly called cytomegalovirus status with high sensitivity and specificity.

What was sequenced was PBMCs. The receptor was isolated from a man between 45 and 60 years old in good health and CMV-seropositive. The chain recombines TRBV6-6 with TRBJ2-7, with 10 bases fitting TRBD1. The CDR3 protein is CASKTGGIDEQYF. For the CDR3, the DNA is TGTGCCAGTAAGACAGGGGGCATCGACGAGCAGTACTTC.